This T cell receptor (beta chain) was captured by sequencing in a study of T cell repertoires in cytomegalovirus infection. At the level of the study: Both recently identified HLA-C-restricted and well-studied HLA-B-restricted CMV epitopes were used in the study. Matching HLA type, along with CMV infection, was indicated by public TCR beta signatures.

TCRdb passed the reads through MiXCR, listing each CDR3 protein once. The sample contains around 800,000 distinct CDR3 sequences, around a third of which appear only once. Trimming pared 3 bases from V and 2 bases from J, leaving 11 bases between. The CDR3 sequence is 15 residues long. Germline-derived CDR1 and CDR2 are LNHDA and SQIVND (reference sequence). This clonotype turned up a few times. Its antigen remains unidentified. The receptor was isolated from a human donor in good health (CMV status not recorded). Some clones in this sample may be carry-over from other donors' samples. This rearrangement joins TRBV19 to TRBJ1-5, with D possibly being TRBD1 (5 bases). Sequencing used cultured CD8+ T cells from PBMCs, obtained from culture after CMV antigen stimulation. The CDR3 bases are TGTGCCAGTAGTATGGGGGGGTATCGCAATCAGCCCCAGCATTTT. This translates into CASSMGGYRNQPQHF.